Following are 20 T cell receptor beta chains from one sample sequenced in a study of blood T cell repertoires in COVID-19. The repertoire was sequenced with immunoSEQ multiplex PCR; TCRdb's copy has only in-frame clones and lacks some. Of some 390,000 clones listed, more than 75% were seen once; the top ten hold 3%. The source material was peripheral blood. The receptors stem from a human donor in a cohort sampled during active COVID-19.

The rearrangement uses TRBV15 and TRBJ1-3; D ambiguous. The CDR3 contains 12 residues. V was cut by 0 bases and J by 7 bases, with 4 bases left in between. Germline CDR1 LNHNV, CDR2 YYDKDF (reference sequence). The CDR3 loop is CATSRDRNTIYF. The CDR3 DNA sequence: TGTGCCACCAGCAGAGATCGGAACACCATATATTTT.

DNA for the CDR3: TGCGCCAGCAGCTCAATAGCGCCATCCTACGAGCAGTACTTC. This encodes CASSSIAPSYEQYF. The chain uses TRBV5-1 and TRBJ2-7, with a possible D match to TRBD2 (5 bases). The V gene's germline CDR1 is SGHRS and CDR2 YFSETQ. Trimming took off 3 bases at V and 1 base at J, with 11 bases between the two ends. The CDR3 runs to 14 residues. The entire variable domain, with the rest obtained from reference TRBV5-1 and TRBJ2-7, is as follows: KAGVTQTPRYLIKTRGQQVTLSCSPISGHRSVSWYQQTPGQGLQFLFEYFSETQRNKGNFPGRFSGRQFSNSRSEMNVSTLELGDSALYLCASSSIAPSYEQYFGPGTRLTVT.

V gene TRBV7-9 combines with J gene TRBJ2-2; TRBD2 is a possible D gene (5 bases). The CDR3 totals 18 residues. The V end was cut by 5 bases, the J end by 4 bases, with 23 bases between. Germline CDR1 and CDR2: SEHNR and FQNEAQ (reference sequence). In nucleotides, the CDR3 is TGTGCCAGCAGCCGTGCTCCGGTCGGCCTAGCATTCACCGGGGAGCTGTTTTTT. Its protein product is CASSRAPVGLAFTGELFF.

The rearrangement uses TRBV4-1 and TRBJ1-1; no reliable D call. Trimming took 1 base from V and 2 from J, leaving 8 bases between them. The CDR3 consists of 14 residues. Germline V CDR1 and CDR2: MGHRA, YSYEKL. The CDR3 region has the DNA TGCGCCAGCAGCCAAGTGGGCAGCAACACTGAAGCTTTCTTT. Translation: CASSQVGSNTEAFF.

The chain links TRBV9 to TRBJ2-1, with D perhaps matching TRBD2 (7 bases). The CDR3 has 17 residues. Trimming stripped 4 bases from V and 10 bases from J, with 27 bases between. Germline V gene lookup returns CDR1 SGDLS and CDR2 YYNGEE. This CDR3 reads CASSSGGGAERQFEQFF. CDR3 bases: TGTGCCAGCAGCTCAGGTGGGGGGGCGGAAAGGCAATTCGAGCAGTTCTTC. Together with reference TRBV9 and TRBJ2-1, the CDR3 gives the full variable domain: DSGVTQTPKHLITATGQRVTLRCSPRSGDLSVYWYQQSLDQGLQFLIQYYNGEERAKGNILERFSAQQFPDLHSELNLSSLELGDSALYFCASSSGGGAERQFEQFFGPGTRLTVL.

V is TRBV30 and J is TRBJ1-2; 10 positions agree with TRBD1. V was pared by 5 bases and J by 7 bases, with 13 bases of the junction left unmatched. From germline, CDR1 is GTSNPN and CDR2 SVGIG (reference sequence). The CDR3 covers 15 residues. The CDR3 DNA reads TGTGCCTGGGGACAGGGACAGGGGATTTTGGGTGGCTACACCTTC. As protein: CAWGQGQGILGGYTF. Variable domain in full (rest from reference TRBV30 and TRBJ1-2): SQTIHQWPATLVQPVGSPLSLECTVEGTSNPNLYWYRQAAGRGLQLLFYSVGIGQISSEVPQNLSASRPQDRQFILSSKKLLLSDSGFYLCAWGQGQGILGGYTFGSGTRLTVV.

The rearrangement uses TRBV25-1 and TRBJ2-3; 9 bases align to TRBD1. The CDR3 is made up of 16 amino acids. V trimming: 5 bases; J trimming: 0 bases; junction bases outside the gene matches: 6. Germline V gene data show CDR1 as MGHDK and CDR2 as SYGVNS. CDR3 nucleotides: TGTGCCAGCAGTCAACAGGGGGCGCTGAGCACAGATACGCAGTATTTT. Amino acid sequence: CASSQQGALSTDTQYF.

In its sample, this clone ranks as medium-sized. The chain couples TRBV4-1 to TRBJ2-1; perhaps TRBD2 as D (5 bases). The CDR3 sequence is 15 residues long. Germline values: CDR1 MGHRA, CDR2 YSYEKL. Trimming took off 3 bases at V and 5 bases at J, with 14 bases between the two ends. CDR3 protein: CASSQAPDGDNEQFF. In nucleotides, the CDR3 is TGCGCCAGCAGCCAGGCACCGGACGGGGACAATGAGCAGTTCTTC.

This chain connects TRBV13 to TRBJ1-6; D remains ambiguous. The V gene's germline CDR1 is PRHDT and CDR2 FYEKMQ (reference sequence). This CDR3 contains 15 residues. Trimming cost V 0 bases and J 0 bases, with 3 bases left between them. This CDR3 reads CASSLGSSYNSPLHF. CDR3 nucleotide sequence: TGTGCCAGCAGCTTAGGGAGCTCCTATAATTCACCCCTCCACTTT.

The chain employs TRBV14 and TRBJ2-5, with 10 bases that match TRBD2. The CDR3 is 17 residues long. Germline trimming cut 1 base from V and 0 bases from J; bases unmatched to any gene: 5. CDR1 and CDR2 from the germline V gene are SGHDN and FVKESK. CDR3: CASSQVAGGLYQETQYF. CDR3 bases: TGTGCCAGCAGCCAAGTAGCGGGGGGATTGTACCAAGAGACCCAGTACTTC.

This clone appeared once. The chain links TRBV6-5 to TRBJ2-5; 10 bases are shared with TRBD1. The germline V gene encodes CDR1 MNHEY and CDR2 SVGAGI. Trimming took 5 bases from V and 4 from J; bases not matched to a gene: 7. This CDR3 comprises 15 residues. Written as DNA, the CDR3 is TGTGCCAGCAGTCCCGACAGGGGGCAGGGAGAGACCCAGTACTTC. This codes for CASSPDRGQGETQYF.

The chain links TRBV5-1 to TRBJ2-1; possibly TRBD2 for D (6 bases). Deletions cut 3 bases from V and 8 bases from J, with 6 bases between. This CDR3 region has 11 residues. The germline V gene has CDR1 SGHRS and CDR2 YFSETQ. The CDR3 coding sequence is TGCGCCAGCAGCTGGAGGGATGAGCAGTTCTTC. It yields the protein CASSWRDEQFF.

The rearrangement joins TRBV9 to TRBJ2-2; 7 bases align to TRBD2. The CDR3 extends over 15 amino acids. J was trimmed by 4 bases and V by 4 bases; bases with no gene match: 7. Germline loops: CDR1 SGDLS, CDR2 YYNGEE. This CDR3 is CASSPSGRLTGELFF. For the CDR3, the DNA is TGTGCCAGCAGCCCCTCCGGGAGGCTCACCGGGGAGCTGTTTTTT.

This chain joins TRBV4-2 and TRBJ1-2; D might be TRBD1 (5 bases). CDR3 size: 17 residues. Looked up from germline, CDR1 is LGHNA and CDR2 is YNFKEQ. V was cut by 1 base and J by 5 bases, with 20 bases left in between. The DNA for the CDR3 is TGTGCCAGCAGCCAAGGGGATATTGTGGCAGGGAGGTATGGCTACACCTTC. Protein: CASSQGDIVAGRYGYTF.

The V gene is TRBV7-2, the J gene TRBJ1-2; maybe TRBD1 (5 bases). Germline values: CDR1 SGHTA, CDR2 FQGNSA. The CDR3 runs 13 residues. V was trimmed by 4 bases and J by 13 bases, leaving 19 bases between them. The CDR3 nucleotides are TGTGCCAGCAGCTCGCGGGGCCAGGGCCGGAGCACCTTC. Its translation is CASSSRGQGRSTF.

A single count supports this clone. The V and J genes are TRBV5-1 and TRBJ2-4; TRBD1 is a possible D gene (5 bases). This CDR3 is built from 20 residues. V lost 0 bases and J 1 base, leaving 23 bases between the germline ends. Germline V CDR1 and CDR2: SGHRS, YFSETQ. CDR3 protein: CASSLDPRKQDRIAKNIQYF. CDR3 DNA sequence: TGCGCCAGCAGCTTGGACCCGCGTAAACAGGATCGGATTGCCAAAAACATTCAGTACTTC.

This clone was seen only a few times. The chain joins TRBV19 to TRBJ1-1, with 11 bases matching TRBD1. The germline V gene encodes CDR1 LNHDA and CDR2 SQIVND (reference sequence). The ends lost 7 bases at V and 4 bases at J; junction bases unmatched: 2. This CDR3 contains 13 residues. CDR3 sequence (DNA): TGTGCCAGTACCGGGACAGGGGGCACTGAAGCTTTCTTT. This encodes CASTGTGGTEAFF.

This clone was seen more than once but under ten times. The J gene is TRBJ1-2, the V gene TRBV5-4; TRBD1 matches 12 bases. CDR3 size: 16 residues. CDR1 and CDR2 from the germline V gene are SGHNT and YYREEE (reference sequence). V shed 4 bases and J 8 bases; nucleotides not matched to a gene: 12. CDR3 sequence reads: CASSPDAGTGGRGYTF. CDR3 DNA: TGTGCCAGCAGCCCGGATGCCGGGACAGGGGGCCGGGGCTACACCTTC.

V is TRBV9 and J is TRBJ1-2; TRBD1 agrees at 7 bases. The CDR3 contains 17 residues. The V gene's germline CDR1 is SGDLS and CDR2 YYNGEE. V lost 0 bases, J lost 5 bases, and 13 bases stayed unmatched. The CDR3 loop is CASSVGDSPGEFYGYTF. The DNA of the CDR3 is TGTGCCAGCAGCGTAGGGGACAGTCCCGGTGAGTTTTATGGCTACACCTTC.

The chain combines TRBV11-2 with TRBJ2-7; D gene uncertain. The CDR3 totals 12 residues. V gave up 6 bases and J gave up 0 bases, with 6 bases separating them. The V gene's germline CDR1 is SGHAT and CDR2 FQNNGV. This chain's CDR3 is CASRRSSYEQYF. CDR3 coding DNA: TGTGCCAGCAGGCGAAGCTCCTACGAGCAGTACTTC. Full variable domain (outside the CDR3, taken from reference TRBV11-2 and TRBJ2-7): EAGVAQSPRYKIIEKRQSVAFWCNPISGHATLYWYQQILGQGPKLLIQFQNNGVVDDSQLPKDRFSAERLKGVDSTLKIQPAKLEDSAVYLCASRRSSYEQYFGPGTRLTVT.